One sample yielded the 6 T cell receptor beta chains listed below, sequenced in a study of T-cell memory formation after mild COVID-19. TCRdb passed the 5' RACE reads through MiXCR, listing each CDR3 protein once. The sample lists around 510,000 distinct CDR3 sequences, less than 25% occurring once. Material: PBMCs or a T cell subset sorted from them (not recorded which). The receptors originated from an adult woman who had mild COVID-19 (a few samples of this study predate the infection). Cell type and time point are not known.

This clonotype was counted a few times. The genes are TRBV12-3 or TRBV12-4 and TRBJ2-1; D remains ambiguous. Trimming shortened V by 4 bases and J by 8 bases, and 9 bases separated the two germline ends. The CDR3 is 12 amino acids. The CDR3, as DNA: TGTGCCAGCAGTTGGTCTAGGGATGAGCAGTTCTTC. It encodes CASSWSRDEQFF.

The J gene is TRBJ1-2, the V gene TRBV19; the D is unclear. Between the trimmed V and J ends, which lost 5 bases and 8 bases, there was a span of 12 bases. The germline CDR1 and CDR2 sequences are LNHDA and SQIVND (reference sequence). The CDR3 loop spans 12 amino acids. The CDR3 loop reads CASSAGLEGYTF. DNA of the CDR3: TGTGCCAGTAGTGCCGGTCTGGAAGGCTACACCTTC.

This chain links TRBV5-1 with TRBJ1-1, with TRBD1 matching over 7 bases. Germline V gene sequence: CDR1 SGHRS, CDR2 YFSETQ. Trimming took 2 bases from V and 1 from J; bases not matched to a gene: 5. The CDR3 sequence is 15 residues long. The CDR3 region is CASSFRQGKNTEAFF. CDR3 sequence (DNA): TGCGCCAGCAGCTTCCGACAGGGCAAGAACACTGAAGCTTTCTTT.

This clonotype was detected only a few times. The rearrangement uses TRBV5-1 and TRBJ1-2; D is unresolved. V was cut by 0 bases and J by 3 bases, with 12 bases left in between. Germline CDR1 and CDR2: SGHRS and YFSETQ. This CDR3 contains 15 residues. This chain's CDR3 is CASSLGLGVDYGYTF. The DNA for the CDR3 is TGCGCCAGCAGCTTGGGTCTGGGCGTCGACTATGGCTACACCTTC.

This clonotype was recorded many times. This chain links TRBV5-1 with TRBJ2-1; D is perhaps TRBD1 (5 bases). The CDR3 consists of 17 residues. The germline CDR1 and CDR2 sequences are SGHRS and YFSETQ. The V end was cut by 3 bases, the J end by 0 bases, with 16 bases between. CDR3 coding DNA: TGCGCCAGCAGCTGGGGCCCCCGGGTCAGCTCCTACAATGAGCAGTTCTTC. It encodes CASSWGPRVSSYNEQFF.

This clonotype occurred many times. This chain connects TRBV20-1 to TRBJ2-7; 7 nucleotides line up with TRBD2. Trimming removed 5 bases from V and 7 bases from J; junction bases left unmatched: 17. Germline loops: CDR1 DFQATT, CDR2 SNEGSKA (reference sequence). The length of the CDR3 is 15 residues. For the CDR3, the DNA is TGCAGTGCTGGGGGGATTGGGCGGGAGATGTTAGAGCAGTACTTC. Protein product: CSAGGIGREMLEQYF.